Sequencing of this TCR beta chain was carried out in a study of PD-L1 blockade in urothelial cancer. Study background: Typically, measured as a median, blood samples had 110,000 to 150,000 T cells. Findings and caveats of the study: Blood clones associated with the tumor expanded more at 3 weeks in durable-benefit patients.

Assay: immunoSEQ multiplex PCR; the TCRdb copy retains only in-frame clones and omits some. The sample carries roughly 24,000 clones, less than 90% recorded once. About this clone itself: No antigen is known for it.

Between the trimmed V and J ends, which lost 1 base and 5 bases, there was a span of 14 bases. The CDR3 is 15 amino acids. CDR1 and CDR2 from the germline V gene are SEHNR and FQNEAQ (reference sequence). The specimen comprised PBMCs, sampled around atezolizumab (anti-PD-L1) treatment. This TCR was sampled from a man in his sixties with urothelial cancer. This chain connects TRBV7-9 to TRBJ2-5, with D possibly TRBD1 on 5 matching bases. The CDR3 protein is CASSLVLRVGETQYF. Written as DNA, the CDR3 is TGTGCCAGCAGCTTAGTTCTCAGGGTGGGGGAGACCCAGTACTTC.